The rows below give T cell receptor beta chains drawn from one sample of a study of response to subunit inactivated influenza vaccine. One entry per CDR3 protein results from TCRdb running MiXCR on the RT-PCR reads. The sample has 650,000 to 700,000 distinct CDR3 sequences; 15% to 18% are singletons. Source: PBMCs from blood, taken about 12 days after vaccination. The receptors shown here come from a man aged 45-60 years who received an inactivated influenza vaccine. CDR3s include the opening cysteine and the closing phenylalanine or tryptophan. A D gene is named only where the DNA matches it firmly. Expanded clones get a size class; other rows say once, few or many, or leave the size out.

TRBJ2-5 TRBD2 - TRBV9 TGTGCCAGCAGCGTCAGCGGGAGGAACGGTGAGACCCAGTACTTC CASSVSGRNGETQYF
TRBJ2-1 TRBD2 few TRBV6-2/TRBV6-3 TGTGCCAGCAGTTACCTGGCGGGGGGCGGCTTTCGATACAATGAGCAGTTCTTC CASSYLAGGGFRYNEQFF
TRBJ1-2 - - TRBV24-1 TGTGCCACCCCCCCAATAGGCTATGGCTACACCTTC CATPPIGYGYTF
TRBJ1-1 - few TRBV7-9 TGTGCCAGCAGCTTAGATCGGTGGACTGAAGCTTTCTTT CASSLDRWTEAFF
TRBJ2-7 - many TRBV6-5 TGTGCCAGCAGTTACAATAAGGGACTCCAATACGAGCAGTACTTC CASSYNKGLQYEQYF
TRBJ2-2 TRBD1 - TRBV10-3 TGTGCCATCAACAGGGGGCTTATCGGGGAGCTGTTTTTT CAINRGLIGELFF
TRBJ2-5 TRBD2 - TRBV7-9 TGTGCCAGCAGCCCTTCATTAGCGGGAGGGCAGGAGACCCAGTACTTC CASSPSLAGGQETQYF
TRBJ1-2 TRBD1 - TRBV6-1 TGTGCCAGCAGCCGAACCCGACAGGGCAGCAACTATGGCTACACCTTC CASSRTRQGSNYGYTF
TRBJ2-7 TRBD2 few TRBV12-3/TRBV12-4 TGTGCCAGCAGTACTTTAGCGGGAGTTTCGGTCGAGCAGTACTTC CASSTLAGVSVEQYF
TRBJ2-3 - - TRBV5-6 TGTGCCAGCAGCCAAACCGGGGTCACAGATACGCAGTATTTT CASSQTGVTDTQYF
TRBJ2-1 - - TRBV6-2/TRBV6-3 TGTGCCAGCAGGGTGACTAACAATGAGCAGTTCTTC CASRVTNNEQFF
TRBJ2-4 TRBD2 few TRBV20-1 TGCAGTGCTAGCGCCTCACTAGCGGGGAAAGCCAAAAACATTCAGTACTTC CSASASLAGKAKNIQYF
TRBJ2-1 TRBD1 few TRBV5-1 TGCGCCAGCAGCTTGGGGGGGACAGGAGACAATGAGCAGTTCTTC CASSLGGTGDNEQFF
TRBJ1-1 - - TRBV12-3/TRBV12-4 TGTGCCAGCGTCCCTGGACCGGCGAACACTGAAGCTTTCTTT CASVPGPANTEAFF
TRBJ1-2 - once TRBV5-6 TGTGCCAGCAGCTTAAAGGGAGCTGGTGGCTACACCTTC CASSLKGAGGYTF
TRBJ2-7 - - TRBV28 TGTTCCAGCACTCTAAGCGGGTCGACCTCCTACGAGCAGTACTTC CSSTLSGSTSYEQYF
TRBJ1-4 - few TRBV11-2 TGTGCCAGCAGCTCCAATCCTTGGGACGAAAAACTGTTTTTT CASSSNPWDEKLFF
TRBJ1-2 - - TRBV7-9 TGTGCCAGCGTTGGGGGCGGCTATGGCTACACCTTC CASVGGGYGYTF
TRBJ1-5 - - TRBV30 TGTGCCTGGAGTGTGGGTAGCAATCAGCCCCAGCATTTT CAWSVGSNQPQHF
TRBJ2-1 TRBD2 few TRBV24-1 TGTGCCACCAGTGAGCCAGCGGGAGGGTACAATGAGCAGTTCTTC CATSEPAGGYNEQFF
TRBJ2-1 - few TRBV28 TGTGCCAGCAGTGAAAGAGGAGGGGCATTTAGCTACAATGAGCAGTTCTTC CASSERGGAFSYNEQFF
TRBJ2-2 - - TRBV7-6 TGTGCCAGCAGCCCGATAAGAGGGGAAATCGCCACCGGGGAGCTGTTTTTT CASSPIRGEIATGELFF
TRBJ1-1 - - TRBV10-3 TGTGCCATCAGTGCACTGATGAACACTGAAGCTTTCTTT CAISALMNTEAFF
TRBJ1-2 - - TRBV20-1 TGCAGTGCCCATCCGCTGGACTATGGCTACACCTTC CSAHPLDYGYTF
TRBJ2-1 - - TRBV14 TGTGCCAGCAGCCAAGCGGCGGGGATATACAATGAGCAGTTCTTC CASSQAAGIYNEQFF
TRBJ2-2 - few TRBV24-1 TGTGCCACCAGTGATTTTACCCGAACGGGCACCGGGGAGCTGTTTTTT CATSDFTRTGTGELFF
TRBJ2-3 TRBD1 few TRBV15 TGTGCCACCAGCAGAGGCTCGAGGTTCGCGGTTTCTGGACAGGGGGTTGCAGATACGCAGTATTTT CATSRGSRFAVSGQGVADTQYF
TRBJ2-1 - few TRBV19 TGTGCCAGTCGCCGCTCAGGGGGGTTCTCCTACAATGAGCAGTTCTTC CASRRSGGFSYNEQFF
TRBJ2-7 - many TRBV7-2 TGTGCCAGCAGCTTAATCGGGCTAGTCGCCTACGAGCAGTACTTC CASSLIGLVAYEQYF
TRBJ2-7 - - TRBV11-2 TGTGCCAGCAGCTTCGGGACGAAACCTTACGAGCAGTACTTC CASSFGTKPYEQYF
TRBJ1-3 - - TRBV3-1 TGTGCCAGCAGCCAACATTCCCGACTGCGCTCTGGGAACACCATATATTTT CASSQHSRLRSGNTIYF
TRBJ2-1 - - TRBV6-2/TRBV6-3 TGTGCCAGCAGTCCCTCGACTTATGACCTCAATGAGCAGTTCTTC CASSPSTYDLNEQFF
TRBJ2-7 TRBD1 - TRBV7-9 TGTGCCAGCACCCCGGGACAGGGAGAATTCCCTCTCGAGCAGTACTTC CASTPGQGEFPLEQYF
TRBJ2-2 TRBD2 many TRBV12-3/TRBV12-4 TGTGCCAGCACCTTGGGGACTAGCGACTCCGGGGAGCTGTTTTTT CASTLGTSDSGELFF
TRBJ2-1 TRBD1 - TRBV5-4 TGTGCCAGCAGCCGCGCGGGGACAGGGGACCATGAGCAGTTCTTC CASSRAGTGDHEQFF
TRBJ2-3 TRBD2 - TRBV28 TGTGCCAGTGCGGGACTAGCGCGTAGCACAGATACGCAGTATTTT CASAGLARSTDTQYF
TRBJ1-5 TRBD1 few TRBV20-1 TGCAGTATGACAGGGACCAATCAGCCCCAGCATTTT CSMTGTNQPQHF
TRBJ2-5 - - TRBV12-3/TRBV12-4 TGTGCCAGCTCGCAAGGGACTCAGGGGGAGACCCAGTACTTC CASSQGTQGETQYF
TRBJ1-1 - - TRBV20-1 TGCAGTGCTAGAAAAGGCCCCGGGAACACTGAAGCTTTCTTT CSARKGPGNTEAFF
TRBJ2-7 TRBD1 - TRBV18 TGTGCCAGCTCACCGCGGACAGGGGAGTACGAGCAGTACTTC CASSPRTGEYEQYF
TRBJ2-7 TRBD2 - TRBV5-1 TGCGCCAGGGCTAGCGGATACGAGCAGTACTTC CARASGYEQYF
TRBJ1-4 - - TRBV28 TGTGCCAGCAGTTTCTCTGCAGTTACTAATGAAAAACTGTTTTTT CASSFSAVTNEKLFF
TRBJ2-3 - - TRBV6-2/TRBV6-3 TGTGCCAGCAGTTCCGGACTATTTGTTCAGTCAGATACGCAGTATTTT CASSSGLFVQSDTQYF
TRBJ1-5 TRBD1 few TRBV24-1 TGTGCCACCAGTGATTCCGGGACAGGGAGGAGTCAGCCCCAGCATTTT CATSDSGTGRSQPQHF
TRBJ2-2 TRBD2 few TRBV10-3 TGTGCCATCAGTGACAGCGGGAGGTTCCCCGGGGAGCTGTTTTTT CAISDSGRFPGELFF
TRBJ2-5 TRBD1 few TRBV5-4 TGTGCCAGCAGCGCCGGGACAGGGCCGTACCAAGAGACCCAGTACTTC CASSAGTGPYQETQYF
TRBJ1-5 TRBD1 few TRBV11-2 TGTGCCAGCAGCCCTGGGGCCCGGGACAGGCGATATAGCAATCAGCCCCAGCATTTT CASSPGARDRRYSNQPQHF
TRBJ2-1 TRBD2 many TRBV29-1 TGCAGCGTTGAAGAACCCCGGCGGGGAGGCGGGAGGGGAATGAGCTCCTACAATGAGCAGTTCTTC CSVEEPRRGGGRGMSSYNEQFF
TRBJ1-3 - many TRBV19 TGTGCCAGTAGTGTCTCCGGGACGGCTGGAAACACCATATATTTT CASSVSGTAGNTIYF
TRBJ2-3 - few TRBV11-2 TGTGCCAGCAGATGGGATTTCTCGGATACGCAGTATTTT CASRWDFSDTQYF
TRBJ2-7 TRBD1 - TRBV20-1 TGCAGTGCCATGACAGGGGTAGATGACGAGCAGTACTTC CSAMTGVDDEQYF
TRBJ2-5 - few TRBV12-3/TRBV12-4 TGTGCCAGCAGTTTAGCGCGCGGTATTGAGACCCAGTACTTC CASSLARGIETQYF